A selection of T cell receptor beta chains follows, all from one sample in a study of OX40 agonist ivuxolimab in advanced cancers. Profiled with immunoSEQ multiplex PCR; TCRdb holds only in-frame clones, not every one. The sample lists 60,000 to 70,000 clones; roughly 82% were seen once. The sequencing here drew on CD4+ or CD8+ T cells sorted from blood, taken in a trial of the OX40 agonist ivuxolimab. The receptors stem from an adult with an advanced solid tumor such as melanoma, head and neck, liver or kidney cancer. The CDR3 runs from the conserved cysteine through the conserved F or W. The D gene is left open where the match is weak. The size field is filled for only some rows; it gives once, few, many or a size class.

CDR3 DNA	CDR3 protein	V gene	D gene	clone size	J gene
TGTGCCAGCAGCCTGCGACAGGGGTTCTCCTACGAGCAGTACTTC	CASSLRQGFSYEQYF	TRBV5-8	TRBD1	.	TRBJ2-7
TGCGCCAGCGGCGTCGCTAGTAATAATTCACCCCTCCACTTT	CASGVASNNSPLHF	TRBV10-2	.	.	TRBJ1-6
TGTGCCAGCAGACCCGGACAGGGCCCGGATGAAAAACTGTTTTTT	CASRPGQGPDEKLFF	TRBV2	TRBD1	.	TRBJ1-4
TGTGCCAGCAGTGAATGGTTGCGAGATGAGCAGTTCTTC	CASSEWLRDEQFF	TRBV25-1	.	.	TRBJ2-1
TGCGCCAGCAGTGACGAGGGGGGGCTCGCCACAGATACGCAGTATTTT	CASSDEGGLATDTQYF	TRBV10-1	.	few	TRBJ2-3
TGTGCCACCCGGGACGGACATAATGAAAAACTGTTTTTT	CATRDGHNEKLFF	TRBV6-7	.	.	TRBJ1-4
TGTGCAAGTCGCTTACCGTTAGAACGGGTGCGTCGGACCGGGGAGCTGTTTTTT	CASRLPLERVRRTGELFF	TRBV12-2	.	few	TRBJ2-2
TGTGCCAGCAGTTTGGATCAGGGAGGAAAGGCCGGGGAGCTGTTTTTT	CASSLDQGGKAGELFF	TRBV28	.	once	TRBJ2-2
TGTGCCAGCAGTGAACGCACAGACAATCAGCCCCAGCATTTT	CASSERTDNQPQHF	TRBV2	.	few	TRBJ1-5
TGTGCCAGCAGCTCCTCGACTAGCGGGAGGGGGAATGAGCAGTTCTTC	CASSSSTSGRGNEQFF	TRBV5-4	TRBD2	.	TRBJ2-1
TGTGCCAGCAGTGACTCGGGCAATGAGCAGTTCTTC	CASSDSGNEQFF	TRBV2	.	once	TRBJ2-1
TGTGCCAGCAGCTTAACCCAGGGGGGGAATCAGCCCCAGCATTTT	CASSLTQGGNQPQHF	TRBV7-8	TRBD1	few	TRBJ1-5
TGTGCCAGCGGGAGACTACCTTCTAACTATGGCTACACCTTC	CASGRLPSNYGYTF	TRBV28	.	few	TRBJ1-2
TGTGCCAGCTCACACGGGGGCGGGAGTGATGAAAAACTGTTTTTT	CASSHGGGSDEKLFF	TRBV18	.	.	TRBJ1-4
TGTGCCAGCTCATCCCTCGGGGCCCAGGGACGGTGGGAGACCCAGTACTTC	CASSSLGAQGRWETQYF	TRBV18	.	.	TRBJ2-5
TGTGCCAGCTCACCATCCTCGGGGGTTCTAGATACGCAGTATTTT	CASSPSSGVLDTQYF	TRBV18	.	.	TRBJ2-3
TGTGCCAGCAGCTTAGATCGCCGGACGGTCTATGGCTACACCTTC	CASSLDRRTVYGYTF	TRBV11-2	.	.	TRBJ1-2
TGTGCCAGCCGGGTGAGCGGGGGGGTAATCCTAACAGATACGCAGTATTTT	CASRVSGGVILTDTQYF	TRBV7-8	TRBD2	once	TRBJ2-3
TGCGCCAGCAGCTTGTCCGGCGAGCAGTACTTC	CASSLSGEQYF	TRBV5-1	.	.	TRBJ2-7
TGTGCCAGCAGCTCGGGGGACAGATCCTATGGCTACACCTTC	CASSSGDRSYGYTF	TRBV11-1	TRBD1	.	TRBJ1-2
TGTGCCAGCCGGGACTACCAAGAGACCCAGTACTTC	CASRDYQETQYF	TRBV28	.	.	TRBJ2-5
TGTGCCAGCAGTTTAGCGGGGTACGAGCAGTACTTC	CASSLAGYEQYF	TRBV28	.	once	TRBJ2-7
TGTGCCAGCATAAACAGGGGAGAGGACTATGGCTACACCTTC	CASINRGEDYGYTF	TRBV6-5	TRBD1	.	TRBJ1-2
TGTGCCAGCAGCCGCCTAGCGGCCACAGATACGCAGTATTTT	CASSRLAATDTQYF	TRBV28	TRBD2	.	TRBJ2-3
TGTGCCAGCAGCCTCAACGACAGGGCAGATGGCTACACCTTC	CASSLNDRADGYTF	TRBV6-6	TRBD1	.	TRBJ1-2
TGTGCCAGCTCACCAGGGCAGGGAAGCTACGAGCAGTACTTC	CASSPGQGSYEQYF	TRBV18	.	few	TRBJ2-7
TGTGCCAGCAGCTCCGCCCGGGCAGACTCCTACAATGAGCAGTTCTTC	CASSSARADSYNEQFF	TRBV5-4	.	.	TRBJ2-1
TGTGCCAGCGCGTTAGTGGGCCCTGCGGGCACTGAAGCTTTCTTT	CASALVGPAGTEAFF	TRBV6-6	.	.	TRBJ1-1
TGTGCCAGCAGTTTATCCGGGGGTAACACTGAAGCTTTCTTT	CASSLSGGNTEAFF	TRBV28	.	.	TRBJ1-1
TGTGCCGTCCGGGGACAGTTCCTCTATGGCTACACCTTC	CAVRGQFLYGYTF	TRBV6-5	TRBD1	few	TRBJ1-2
TGTGCCAGCAGCCCCCAGACAGGAATGAACACTGAAGCTTTCTTT	CASSPQTGMNTEAFF	TRBV9	.	once	TRBJ1-1
TGCGCCAGCAGCCCTCGGACTAGTCCTCAAGAGACCCAGTACTTC	CASSPRTSPQETQYF	TRBV4-1	TRBD2	.	TRBJ2-5
TGTGCCAGCAGTGAGCGGCCGGCAGTTTCACCCCTCCACTTT	CASSERPAVSPLHF	TRBV25-1	.	few	TRBJ1-6
TGTGCCAGCTCACCACAGGACGGGGAAGAACAAGAGACCCAGTACTTC	CASSPQDGEEQETQYF	TRBV18	.	.	TRBJ2-5
TGTGCCAGCAGCTCCCCCGGGTCCTATGGCTACACCTTC	CASSSPGSYGYTF	TRBV7-2	.	.	TRBJ1-2
TGTGCCAGCAGCTTCTATCTAGCGGGGCAGAACTCCTACGAGCAGTACTTC	CASSFYLAGQNSYEQYF	TRBV7-2	TRBD2	.	TRBJ2-7
TGTGCCAGCAGTGAAGTTAGCGGGGGGACTTCAGCCAAAAACATTCAGTACTTC	CASSEVSGGTSAKNIQYF	TRBV2	TRBD2	.	TRBJ2-4
TGTGCCAGCAGACCACCCACCGACGGGGGCTATGGCTACACCTTC	CASRPPTDGGYGYTF	TRBV28	.	few	TRBJ1-2
TGTGCCAGCACCAAGGGGGCTTCCACAGATACGCAGTATTTT	CASTKGASTDTQYF	TRBV9	TRBD1	.	TRBJ2-3
TGTGCTAGCAGCTCTCGGGACAGGCCACAAGAGACCCAGTACTTC	CASSSRDRPQETQYF	TRBV7-7	TRBD1	.	TRBJ2-5
TGTGCCAGCAGCTCACGGGGCCCAGATACGCAGTATTTT	CASSSRGPDTQYF	TRBV7-9	.	.	TRBJ2-3
TGTGCCAGCAGCTTCGACTTCAGGACTAGCGGGACAGATACGCAGTATTTT	CASSFDFRTSGTDTQYF	TRBV28	TRBD2	.	TRBJ2-3
TGTGCCACCGGGACTAGCCCTTACGAGCAGTACTTC	CATGTSPYEQYF	TRBV27	TRBD2	.	TRBJ2-7
TGTGCCAGCAGTATCGACCTACGAGGCACTGAAGCTTTCTTT	CASSIDLRGTEAFF	TRBV6-5	.	.	TRBJ1-1